One sample yielded the 18 T cell receptor beta chains listed below, sequenced in a study of response to subunit inactivated influenza vaccine. MiXCR, run by TCRdb on the RT-PCR reads, gives a single entry per CDR3 protein. The table includes a few hundred thousand distinct CDR3 sequences, 6% to 9% detected once. The source material was PBMCs from blood, sampled less than 25 months after vaccination. The receptors derive from a man between 50 and 69 years old who received an inactivated influenza vaccine.

The CDR3 nucleotides are TGTGCCAGGATGGGGAACCGGGACGGACACAATCAGCCCCAGCATTTT. It encodes CARMGNRDGHNQPQHF. The rearrangement uses TRBV6-4 and TRBJ1-5; D is perhaps TRBD1 (5 bases). The CDR3 is 16 residues long. Per the germline V gene, CDR1 is MRHNA and CDR2 is SNTAGT. The V end lost 9 bases, the J end lost 3 bases, and 21 bases lay between the germline ends.

This clonotype was recorded at least ten times. The chain has TRBV2 and TRBJ2-1; no definite D call. Trimming removed 2 bases from V and 13 bases from J, with 12 bases in between. The CDR3 has 12 amino acids. The V gene's germline CDR1 is SNHLY and CDR2 FYNNEI. The CDR3 DNA reads as TGTGCCAGCAGTGAAATCGGCGGAGACCAGTTCTTC. Translated, it gives CASSEIGGDQFF.

The table lists this clonotype with a few counts. The rearrangement uses TRBV20-1 and TRBJ2-3; 11 bases fit TRBD2. Germline CDR1 is DFQATT and CDR2 is SNEGSKA (reference sequence). V was clipped by 3 bases and J by 2 bases; unmatched bases: 4. The CDR3 loop spans 15 amino acids. CDR3 region: CSARGTSGYTDTQYF. DNA of the CDR3: TGCAGTGCTAGGGGGACTAGCGGCTACACAGATACGCAGTATTTT.

The chain recombines TRBV7-9 with TRBJ2-7; tentatively, D is TRBD1 (6 bases). The CDR3 runs 16 residues. Germline assignment: CDR1 SEHNR and CDR2 FQNEAQ (reference sequence). V shed 3 bases and J shed 5 bases, with 20 bases lying between them. CDR3 in amino acids: CASSFSRTGTSHEQYF. CDR3 nucleotide sequence: TGTGCCAGCAGCTTCAGCCGCACAGGGACATCCCACGAGCAGTACTTC.

This clonotype was seen at least ten times. The chain has TRBV29-1 and TRBJ1-2; 8 bases line up with TRBD1. This CDR3 spans 16 amino acids. Germline-derived CDR1 and CDR2 are SQVTM and ANQGSEA. V dropped 7 bases and J dropped 6; count of bases not matched to a gene: 19. As DNA, the CDR3 is TGCAGCGCTGCCGTACAGGGGGTCTTCCCTGCTAATGGCTACACCTTC. As protein: CSAAVQGVFPANGYTF. Using reference TRBV29-1 and TRBJ1-2 for the parts outside the CDR3, the full variable domain is SAVISQKPSRDICQRGTSLTIQCQVDSQVTMMFWYRQQPGQSLTLIATANQGSEATYESGFVIDKFPISRPNLTFSTLTVSNMSPEDSSIYLCSAAVQGVFPANGYTFGSGTRLTVV.

J is TRBJ1-2 and V is TRBV6-1; unclear D gene. Trimming pared 0 bases from V and 6 bases from J, leaving 8 bases between. The CDR3 has 13 residues. Germline V gene sequence: CDR1 MNHNS, CDR2 SASEGT. The CDR3 DNA sequence: TGTGCCAGCAGTGAAGCGGATATCCATGGCTACACCTTC. Protein product: CASSEADIHGYTF.

V and J are TRBV12-3 or TRBV12-4 and TRBJ2-7; 13 bases are shared with TRBD2. This CDR3 region has 16 residues. Trimming took 5 bases from V and 7 from J; bases not matched to a gene: 11. CDR3 amino acids: CASSPSLAGGPREQYF. The CDR3 DNA sequence: TGTGCCAGCAGTCCTTCACTAGCGGGAGGGCCAAGGGAGCAGTACTTC.

This clonotype has at least ten counts. The chain joins TRBV10-3 to TRBJ2-2; D is undetermined. The CDR3 length is 12 residues. Germline CDR1 is ENHRY and CDR2 is SYGVKD. Deletions cut 2 bases from V and 6 bases from J, with 4 bases between. The CDR3 DNA reads as TGTGCCATCAGTGAGGGGTCCGGGGAGCTGTTTTTT. This sequence encodes CAISEGSGELFF.

V gene TRBV2 combines with J gene TRBJ1-5; TRBD1 matches at 7 bases. V shed 8 bases and J 4 bases; nucleotides not matched to a gene: 17. Germline V CDR1 and CDR2: SNHLY, FYNNEI. The CDR3 contains 17 residues. As DNA, the CDR3 is TGTGCCAGCGGAACAACCGACAGGGAGAGGGGTAATCAGCCCCAGCATTTT. Translating gives CASGTTDRERGNQPQHF.

This clonotype was counted only a few times. Relative to the germline gene, one junction end is altered; a read error may explain this. V usage is TRBV4-2 and J usage is TRBJ1-5; TRBD1 agrees at 7 bases. The CDR3 sequence is 15 residues long. In germline, CDR1 is LGHNA, CDR2 YNFKEQ. CDR3 loop: CASGHSRGSNQPQHF. CDR3 nucleotide sequence: TGTGCCAGCGGCCACTCCAGGGGGAGCAATCAGCCCCAGCATTTT.

The V and J genes are TRBV12-3 or TRBV12-4 and TRBJ1-1, with D perhaps matching TRBD1 (5 bases). V was trimmed by 2 bases and J by 4 bases, leaving 17 bases between them. This CDR3 contains 16 residues. The CDR3 coding sequence is TGTGCCAGCAGTTTAAATGATTGGGGCAGGGCCACTGAAGCTTTCTTT. It is translated as CASSLNDWGRATEAFF.

This clonotype was seen ten or more times. This rearrangement joins TRBV6-2 or TRBV6-3 to TRBJ2-2; D tentatively fits TRBD1 or TRBD2 (5 bases each). V lost 2 bases to trimming and J lost 4 bases, with 11 bases between them. The CDR3 runs 15 residues. In germline, CDR1 is MNHEY, CDR2 SVGEGT. CDR3 amino acids: CASSYGSQGTGELFF. Here the CDR3 DNA reads TGTGCCAGCAGTTACGGGAGCCAGGGCACCGGGGAGCTGTTTTTT.

This clonotype was detected a few times. The J gene is TRBJ2-7, the V gene TRBV20-1; unclear D gene. The CDR3 is made up of 12 amino acids. The germline CDR1 and CDR2 sequences are DFQATT and SNEGSKA (reference sequence). Deletions cut 6 bases from V and 2 bases from J, with 11 bases between. CDR3 DNA sequence: TGCAGTGCCGTTACTGAGGCCTACGAGCAGTACTTC. Residues: CSAVTEAYEQYF.

The chain joins TRBV7-6 to TRBJ2-4; D unresolved. With 0 bases removed from V and 7 bases from J, the gap between germline ends came to 25 bases. The CDR3 totals 19 residues. Germline V gene data show CDR1 as SGHVS and CDR2 as FNYEAQ. CDR3 protein: CASSLARWQPLICRNIQYF. The CDR3 DNA reads as TGTGCCAGCAGCTTAGCTCGCTGGCAGCCCCTAATATGTAGGAACATTCAGTACTTC. Looking up the rest from reference TRBV7-6 and TRBJ2-4 gives the full variable domain: GAGVSQSPRYKVTKRGQDVALRCDPISGHVSLYWYRQALGQGPEFLTYFNYEAQQDKSGLPNDRFSAERPEGSISTLTIQRTEQRDSAMYRCASSLARWQPLICRNIQYFGAGTRLSVL.

This clonotype was counted ten times or more. The V and J genes are TRBV24-1 and TRBJ2-3; possibly TRBD1 for D (6 bases). There are 15 residues in the CDR3. Germline V CDR1 and CDR2: KGHDR, SFDVKD. V was pared by 0 bases and J by 4 bases, with 10 bases between. The CDR3 DNA reads as TGTGCCACCAGTGATTTGTGGGCAGGGGCAGATACGCAGTATTTT. This translates into CATSDLWAGADTQYF.

This clonotype was counted many times. The chain links TRBV11-2 to TRBJ2-3; the D call may be TRBD1 or TRBD2 (5 bases each). Germline loops: CDR1 SGHAT, CDR2 FQNNGV. Trimming removed 5 bases at V and 0 bases at J, with 18 bases between. The CDR3 runs to 17 residues. CDR3 amino acids: CASSHNRGRTSTDTQYF. CDR3 nucleotide sequence: TGTGCCAGCAGCCACAACCGGGGACGAACTAGCACAGATACGCAGTATTTT. Supplemented by reference TRBV11-2 and TRBJ2-3, the full variable domain reads EAGVAQSPRYKIIEKRQSVAFWCNPISGHATLYWYQQILGQGPKLLIQFQNNGVVDDSQLPKDRFSAERLKGVDSTLKIQPAKLEDSAVYLCASSHNRGRTSTDTQYFGPGTRLTVL.

This chain connects TRBV20-1 to TRBJ2-5, with D tentatively TRBD1 (6 bases). Looked up from germline, CDR1 is DFQATT and CDR2 is SNEGSKA (reference sequence). This CDR3 has 16 amino acids. V lost 1 base and J lost 0, with 15 bases in between. Written as DNA, the CDR3 is TGCAGTGCTAGAGGAGACAGGCGGCGGTACCAAGAGACCCAGTACTTC. It is translated as CSARGDRRRYQETQYF.

This sequence joins TRBV7-9 and TRBJ1-1; D is unresolved. CDR1 SEHNR and CDR2 FQNEAQ come from the germline V gene (reference sequence). V was trimmed by 0 bases and J by 1 base, leaving 15 bases between them. The CDR3 is made up of 17 amino acids. In DNA, the CDR3 is TGTGCCAGCAGCTTAGCCAAGTTTGGAAGGAGGAACACTGAAGCTTTCTTT. Encoded protein: CASSLAKFGRRNTEAFF.